This TCR beta chain was retrieved from a study of blood T cell repertoires in COVID-19. On the study more broadly: Both acute and convalescent COVID-19 samples were obtained from the United States, Italy and Spain.

In the original processing: Amplification from reference gene primers served as the basis for estimated nucleated cell counts. Sequencing was performed with immunoSEQ multiplex PCR; in TCRdb, only in-frame clones are kept and a portion is missing. Clonal size and the V and J genes are those of that table, whereas D and trimming came from the DNA. The table has approximately 230,000 clones, about 91% seen once. Seattle patient enrollment occurred during active infection, with longitudinal follow-up thereafter. Between the trimmed V and J ends, which lost 8 bases and 3 bases, there was a span of 19 bases. Germline V gene data show CDR1 as LNHDA and CDR2 as SQIVND (reference sequence). The CDR3 length is 15 residues.

The sample taken for sequencing was peripheral blood. The source of this sequence is a woman aged 25 to 39 with COVID-19, enrolled during active disease. The chain joins TRBV19 to TRBJ1-1; tentative D call: TRBD1 (6 bases). CDR3 amino acids: CASERGGVGDTEAFF. The CDR3 DNA sequence: TGTGCCAGTGAAAGGGGGGGAGTGGGTGACACTGAAGCTTTCTTT.